This T cell receptor (beta chain) derives from a study of T cell changes during pregnancy in multiple sclerosis. Sequencing was performed with immunoSEQ multiplex PCR; in TCRdb, only in-frame clones are kept and a portion is missing. The table has 65,000 to 95,000 clones, around 93% seen once. Germline V lookup: CDR1 LNHDA, CDR2 SQIVND (reference sequence). The ends lost 7 bases at V and 6 bases at J; junction bases unmatched: 10. The length of the CDR3 is 15 residues. Sequenced material: peripheral blood, taken after pregnancy. The TCR was taken from a female donor in good health, enrolled as a control in a pregnancy study. The chain links TRBV19 to TRBJ1-5, with 9 bases identical to TRBD1. The CDR3, as DNA: TGTGCCAGTACCCTACAGGGGGCTTGGAGTCAGCCCCAGCATTTT. Its protein product is CASTLQGAWSQPQHF. Variable domain in full (rest from reference TRBV19 and TRBJ1-5): DGGITQSPKYLFRKEGQNVTLSCEQNLNHDAMYWYRQDPGQGLRLIYYSQIVNDFQKGDIAEGYSVSREKKESFPLTVTSAQKNPTAFYLCASTLQGAWSQPQHFGDGTRLSIL.